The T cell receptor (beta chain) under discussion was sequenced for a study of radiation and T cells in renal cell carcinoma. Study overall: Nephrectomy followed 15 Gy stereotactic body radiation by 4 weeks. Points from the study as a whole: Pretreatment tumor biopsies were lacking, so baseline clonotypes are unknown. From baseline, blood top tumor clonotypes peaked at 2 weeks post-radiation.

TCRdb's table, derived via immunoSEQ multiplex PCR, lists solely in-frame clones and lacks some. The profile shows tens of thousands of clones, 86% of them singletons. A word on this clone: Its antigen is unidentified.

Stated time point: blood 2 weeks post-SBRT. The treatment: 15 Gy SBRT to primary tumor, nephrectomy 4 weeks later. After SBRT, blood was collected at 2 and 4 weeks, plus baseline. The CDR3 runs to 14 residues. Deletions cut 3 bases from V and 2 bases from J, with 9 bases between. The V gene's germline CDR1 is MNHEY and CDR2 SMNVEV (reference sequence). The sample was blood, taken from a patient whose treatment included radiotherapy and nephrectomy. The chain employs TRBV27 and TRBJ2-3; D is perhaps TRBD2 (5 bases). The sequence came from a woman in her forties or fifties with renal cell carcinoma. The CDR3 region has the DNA TGTGCCAGCAGTTTTCTTGGACTCACAGATACGCAGTATTTT. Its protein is CASSFLGLTDTQYF.